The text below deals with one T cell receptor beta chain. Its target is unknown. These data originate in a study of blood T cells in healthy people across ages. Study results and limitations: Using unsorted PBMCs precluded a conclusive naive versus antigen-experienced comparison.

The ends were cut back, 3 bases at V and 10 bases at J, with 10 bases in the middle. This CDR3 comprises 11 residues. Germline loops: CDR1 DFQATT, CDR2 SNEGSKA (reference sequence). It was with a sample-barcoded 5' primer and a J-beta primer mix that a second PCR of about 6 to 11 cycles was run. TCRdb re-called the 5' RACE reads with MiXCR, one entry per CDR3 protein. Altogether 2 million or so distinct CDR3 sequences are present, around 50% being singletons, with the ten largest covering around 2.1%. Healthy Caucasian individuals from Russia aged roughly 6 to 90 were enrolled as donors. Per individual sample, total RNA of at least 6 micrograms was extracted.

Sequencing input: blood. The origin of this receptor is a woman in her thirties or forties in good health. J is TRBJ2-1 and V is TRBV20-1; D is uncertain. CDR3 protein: CSASYPGEQFF. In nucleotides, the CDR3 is TGCAGTGCTAGTTATCCCGGCGAGCAGTTCTTC.